This is a list of T cell receptor beta chains from one sample in a study of HIV-infected children after antiretroviral therapy interruption. TCRdb recomputed calls from the 3' RACE reads with MiXCR, one row per CDR3 protein. Among 30,000 to 50,000 distinct CDR3 sequences listed, just over 6.5% were seen once. The source material was CD45RA+ CD4+ T cells from PBMCs, pooled from several time points, sampled from a donor given antiretroviral therapy, either interrupted or continuous. All receptors derive from a pool of human donors with HIV. Each CDR3 is given with its conserved first and last residue. A D gene is named only where the DNA matches it firmly. A clone size is listed for some rows: how often the clone was seen (once, few, many), or a class if it is expanded.

v_gene,d_gene,abundance,j_gene,CDR3aa,CDR3nt
TRBV24-1,TRBD2,medium-sized,TRBJ2-3,CATSDLGTSGSDTQYF,TGTGCCACCAGTGATTTGGGGACTAGCGGCTCGGATACGCAGTATTTT
TRBV5-1,-,many,TRBJ2-5,CASSLFPAVQETQYF,TGCGCCAGCAGCTTGTTCCCAGCGGTGCAAGAGACCCAGTACTTC
TRBV6-1,-,many,TRBJ2-3,CASSEAYGGSDTQYF,TGTGCCAGCAGTGAAGCCTATGGGGGCTCAGATACGCAGTATTTT
TRBV6-5,-,many,TRBJ2-3,CASSYTQGGGGTDTQYF,TGTGCCAGCAGTTACACCCAGGGGGGGGGAGGGACAGATACGCAGTATTTT
TRBV6-8,TRBD1,-,TRBJ2-6,CASSLDRGFSGANVLTF,TGTGCCAGCAGCCTGGACAGGGGATTCTCTGGGGCCAACGTCCTGACTTTC
TRBV18,TRBD2,few,TRBJ2-7,CASSPTRLANDYDQYF,TGTGCCAGCTCACCTACGCGACTAGCGAACGACTACGACCAGTACTTC
TRBV3-1,TRBD1,-,TRBJ2-7,CASSPHGQGTYEQYF,TGTGCCAGCAGCCCCCACGGACAGGGAACCTACGAGCAGTACTTC
TRBV12-3/TRBV12-4,-,many,TRBJ2-5,CASSIDVQETQYF,TGTGCCAGCAGTATAGACGTACAAGAGACCCAGTACTTC
TRBV6-6,TRBD1,many,TRBJ1-2,CASSGDRAYGYTF,TGTGCCAGCAGTGGGGACAGGGCCTATGGCTACACCTTC
TRBV5-1,-,many,TRBJ2-7,CASSLERVNYEQYF,TGCGCCAGCAGCTTGGAAAGGGTAAACTACGAGCAGTACTTC
TRBV15,-,-,TRBJ2-7,CATSRDLLYEQYF,TGTGCCACCAGCAGAGATCTTCTTTACGAGCAGTACTTC